The source of this T cell receptor beta chain is a study of blood T cell repertoires in COVID-19. The overall study: The United States, Italy and Spain were the sources of the acute and convalescent COVID-19 samples.

This clone was seen a handful of times. Per the authors' pipeline: How many nucleated cells were present was estimated from reference gene primer amplification. The repertoire was sequenced with immunoSEQ multiplex PCR; TCRdb's copy has only in-frame clones and lacks some. Clone size and the V and J calls come from that table; the DNA yielded D and trimming. The table records about 260,000 clones, roughly 88% of them present only once. The V gene's germline CDR1 is DFQATT and CDR2 SNEGSKA (reference sequence). The CDR3 is 11 residues long. V was shortened by 1 base and J by 11 bases, with 11 bases between the two germline ends.

The genes are TRBV20-1 and TRBJ1-1, with D unresolved. Sequenced: PBMCs or T cells enriched from blood (not recorded which). The sequence came from a woman in her thirties or forties with acute COVID-19. The CDR3 DNA follows: TGCAGTGCTAGAGTAGGTACGGGTGCTTTCTTT. It codes for CSARVGTGAFF.